This is a list of T cell receptor beta chains from one sample in a study of beta chain features in type 1 diabetes. Clones were sequenced by immunoSEQ multiplex PCR, and TCRdb holds only the in-frame ones, with some missing. The sample yields hundreds of thousands of clones, around 12% seen once. Material: naive CD4+ T cells from blood. These receptors were taken from a man aged 18 to 29 in good health. CDR3s include the opening cysteine and the closing phenylalanine or tryptophan. The D gene is left open where the match is weak. Clone size is not always given. Where it is, it says once, few, many or a class for expanded clones.

cdr3_nt cdr3_aa j_call d_call v_call cdr3_length clone_size
TGTGCCAGCAGCCAAGGAGCTAGCGGGATATACGAGCAGTACTTC CASSQGASGIYEQYF TRBJ2-7 TRBD2 TRBV14 15 .
TGTGCCAGCAGCTTGCCACAGGGCCCCGGACCCGGGGAGCTGTTTTTT CASSLPQGPGPGELFF TRBJ2-2 . TRBV5-6 16 few
TGTGCCAGCAGCTTGGGGTACAGGGCCCCTCCTGAAGCTTTCTTT CASSLGYRAPPEAFF TRBJ1-1 . TRBV5-6 15 .
TGTGCCAGCAGTTCACCGGGACAGGGAGAGTATAATGAGCAGTTCTTC CASSSPGQGEYNEQFF TRBJ2-1 TRBD1 TRBV28 16 few
TGTGCCAGCAGCGTGGGGTTGAGTCAGGGGGCGGCCAAAAACATTCAGTACTTC CASSVGLSQGAAKNIQYF TRBJ2-4 TRBD1 TRBV9 18 few
TGTGCCAGCAGTTACTCGACAGGGTTTGGCTACACCTTC CASSYSTGFGYTF TRBJ1-2 TRBD1 TRBV6-5 13 few
TGTGCCATTCGAATCCGGGACAGGGGGCTTTCCCTCCCCGGGGAGCTGTTTTTT CAIRIRDRGLSLPGELFF TRBJ2-2 TRBD1 TRBV10-3 18 .
TGTGCCATCAGTTCTTTTGACTTCCCCCTCTTT CAISSFDFPLF TRBJ1-1 . TRBV10-3 11 few
TGTGCCAGCAGCGTAGCCCCAGTGAAGGAGACCCAGTACTTC CASSVAPVKETQYF TRBJ2-5 . TRBV9 14 few
TGTGCCAGCAGGCACCCCGGTCCAAAAACCATTCAGTACTTC CASRHPGPKTIQYF TRBJ2-4 . TRBV6-5 14 .
TGTGCCAGCAGTACAGGCCTCTACGAGCAGTACTTC CASSTGLYEQYF TRBJ2-7 . TRBV6-1 12 .
TGCAGCGTTGAACCGCAAGCGGGACTTATCACAGATACGCAGTATTTT CSVEPQAGLITDTQYF TRBJ2-3 TRBD2 TRBV29-1 16 few
TGCGCCAGCAGCTTGGTGGGGACAGGGGGCACTGAAGCTTTCTTT CASSLVGTGGTEAFF TRBJ1-1 TRBD1 TRBV5-1 15 once